The clone carrying this TCR beta chain was counted a few times. The source of the sample is a study of T cells after yellow fever vaccination. With 1 base clipped from V and 3 bases from J, the junction kept 3 bases outside the gene matches. CDR3 size: 15 residues. CDR1 SGHRS and CDR2 YFSETQ come from the germline V gene. A universal primer site and UMIs were added as TCR cDNA was made by 5'RACE template switching. TCRdb redid the calling of the 5' RACE reads with MiXCR, one entry per CDR3 protein. The sample has some 560,000 distinct CDR3 sequences, less than 20% seen once. The rearrangement links TRBV5-1 to TRBJ2-5, with 10 bases aligning to TRBD2. The sequence came from a man in his late teens or twenties who received the YFV17D yellow fever vaccine. Material: PBMCs, obtained about 5 days after the first yellow fever vaccination. CDR3 in amino acids: CASSLTTSGKETQYF. CDR3 in DNA: TGCGCCAGCAGCTTGACTACTAGCGGGAAAGAGACCCAGTACTTC.